These 4 T cell receptor beta chains share one sample of origin, sequenced in a study of blood T cell repertoires in COVID-19. Here immunoSEQ multiplex PCR was the method, and the copy in TCRdb shows in-frame clones only, minus some. The sample has about 140,000 clones, 65% to 80% seen once. Sequences were obtained from peripheral blood. The receptors originated from a middle-aged man with acute or convalescent COVID-19.

The gene calls are TRBV4-1 and TRBJ2-5, with TRBD2 matching 12 bases. J lost 3 bases, V lost 3 bases, and 8 bases had no gene match. The CDR3 contains 17 residues. Germline CDR1 and CDR2: MGHRA and YSYEKL. The CDR3 DNA is TGCGCCAGCAGCCAGCCTACTAGCGGGGGGCGGAAAGAGACCCAGTACTTC. This codes for CASSQPTSGGRKETQYF.

The rearrangement uses TRBV9 and TRBJ2-3, with D hard to call. Germline lookup yields CDR1 SGDLS and CDR2 YYNGEE. The CDR3 extends over 15 amino acids. The V and J ends lost 3 bases and 1 base respectively, with 12 bases between them. DNA of the CDR3: TGTGCCAGCAGCGCTATGTCCAGCGGCACAGATACGCAGTATTTT. Translation gives CASSAMSSGTDTQYF. The entire variable domain, with the rest obtained from reference TRBV9 and TRBJ2-3, is as follows: DSGVTQTPKHLITATGQRVTLRCSPRSGDLSVYWYQQSLDQGLQFLIQYYNGEERAKGNILERFSAQQFPDLHSELNLSSLELGDSALYFCASSAMSSGTDTQYFGPGTRLTVL.

The chain employs TRBV10-1 and TRBJ2-3, with no clear D. This CDR3 region has 15 residues. Looked up from germline, CDR1 is WNHNN and CDR2 is SYGVQD (reference sequence). V was clipped by 5 bases and J by 2 bases, with 14 bases between them. CDR3 sequence (DNA): TGCGCCAGCAGTCAGACTGGCCCAATCACAGATACGCAGTATTTT. Amino acids: CASSQTGPITDTQYF.

The genes are TRBV6-5 and TRBJ2-7; 7 bases align to TRBD1. V trimming: 8 bases; J trimming: 1 base; junction bases outside the gene matches: 5. This CDR3 region has 13 residues. CDR1 and CDR2 (germline): MNHEY, SVGAGI. The CDR3 loop reads CASGGQASYEQYV. CDR3 nucleotide sequence: TGTGCCAGCGGAGGACAGGCGTCCTACGAGCAGTACGTC.